Given below is one T cell receptor (beta chain) in context. CDR1 and CDR2 (germline): SGHRS, YFSETQ. The CDR3 extends over 14 amino acids. V gave up 6 bases and J gave up 5 bases; unmatched junction bases: 9. Time point specified: newly diagnosed GD, antithyroid drugs for less than 3 months. The TCR library was made from RNA that had been extracted from PBMCs in TRIzol. The source of the sample is a study of regulatory T cells in long-lasting Graves disease. Assembly of TCR beta libraries relied on iRepertoire HTBI primers together with Arm-PCR of CDR3 regions. TCRdb redid the calling of the multiplex PCR reads with MiXCR, one entry per CDR3 protein. The repertoire holds fewer than 550,000 distinct CDR3 sequences, with about 16% as singletons. The same data also went into a second study, on T cells in Graves' hyperthyroidism and ophthalmopathy. That report notes: Diagnostic assessment was based on clinical symptoms, serum thyroxine and TRAb, thyroid ultrasound and orbital computed tomography. Most expanded thyroid clonotypes above 0.001 recurred in blood.

Material: peripheral blood mononuclear cells (PBMCs), obtained at new diagnosis, from a patient treated with antithyroid drugs. This chain uses TRBV5-1 with TRBJ1-2, with 8 bases matching TRBD1. This sequence originates from a middle-aged woman with Graves disease. Here the CDR3 DNA reads TGCGCCAGCAACCCAGGACAGGGCGGATATGGCTACACCTTC. This sequence encodes CASNPGQGGYGYTF.